The clone carrying this T cell receptor beta chain has a count of ten or more. No antigen is known for it. This entry belongs to a study of T cells in Graves' hyperthyroidism and ophthalmopathy. Looking at the study overall: Blood was drawn when the patient was first diagnosed and still untreated. General observations from the study: With a median lead of about 6.9 months before onset, the model predicted ophthalmopathy.

The investigators amplified TCR beta CDR3 regions from RNA transcripts. In the first-round RT-PCR of the TCR CDR3, the HTBI primer set was used. One entry per CDR3 protein results from TCRdb running MiXCR on the multiplex PCR reads. The sample has around 420,000 distinct CDR3 sequences; approximately 14% are singletons. Orbital computed tomography and thyroid ultrasound, together with serum TRAb and thyroxine and clinical symptoms, were used for diagnoses. Looked up from germline, CDR1 is KGHDR and CDR2 is SFDVKD. V gave up 4 bases and J gave up 3 bases; unmatched junction bases: 9. The CDR3 spans 16 residues.

This sequence joins TRBV24-1 and TRBJ2-7; 9 nucleotides line up with TRBD1. Source material: blood. The sequence came from a young woman with Graves' hyperthyroidism. The CDR3 sequence: CATSDPTGGHLYEQYF. In DNA, the CDR3 is TGTGCCACCAGTGACCCAACAGGGGGCCATCTCTACGAGCAGTACTTC.